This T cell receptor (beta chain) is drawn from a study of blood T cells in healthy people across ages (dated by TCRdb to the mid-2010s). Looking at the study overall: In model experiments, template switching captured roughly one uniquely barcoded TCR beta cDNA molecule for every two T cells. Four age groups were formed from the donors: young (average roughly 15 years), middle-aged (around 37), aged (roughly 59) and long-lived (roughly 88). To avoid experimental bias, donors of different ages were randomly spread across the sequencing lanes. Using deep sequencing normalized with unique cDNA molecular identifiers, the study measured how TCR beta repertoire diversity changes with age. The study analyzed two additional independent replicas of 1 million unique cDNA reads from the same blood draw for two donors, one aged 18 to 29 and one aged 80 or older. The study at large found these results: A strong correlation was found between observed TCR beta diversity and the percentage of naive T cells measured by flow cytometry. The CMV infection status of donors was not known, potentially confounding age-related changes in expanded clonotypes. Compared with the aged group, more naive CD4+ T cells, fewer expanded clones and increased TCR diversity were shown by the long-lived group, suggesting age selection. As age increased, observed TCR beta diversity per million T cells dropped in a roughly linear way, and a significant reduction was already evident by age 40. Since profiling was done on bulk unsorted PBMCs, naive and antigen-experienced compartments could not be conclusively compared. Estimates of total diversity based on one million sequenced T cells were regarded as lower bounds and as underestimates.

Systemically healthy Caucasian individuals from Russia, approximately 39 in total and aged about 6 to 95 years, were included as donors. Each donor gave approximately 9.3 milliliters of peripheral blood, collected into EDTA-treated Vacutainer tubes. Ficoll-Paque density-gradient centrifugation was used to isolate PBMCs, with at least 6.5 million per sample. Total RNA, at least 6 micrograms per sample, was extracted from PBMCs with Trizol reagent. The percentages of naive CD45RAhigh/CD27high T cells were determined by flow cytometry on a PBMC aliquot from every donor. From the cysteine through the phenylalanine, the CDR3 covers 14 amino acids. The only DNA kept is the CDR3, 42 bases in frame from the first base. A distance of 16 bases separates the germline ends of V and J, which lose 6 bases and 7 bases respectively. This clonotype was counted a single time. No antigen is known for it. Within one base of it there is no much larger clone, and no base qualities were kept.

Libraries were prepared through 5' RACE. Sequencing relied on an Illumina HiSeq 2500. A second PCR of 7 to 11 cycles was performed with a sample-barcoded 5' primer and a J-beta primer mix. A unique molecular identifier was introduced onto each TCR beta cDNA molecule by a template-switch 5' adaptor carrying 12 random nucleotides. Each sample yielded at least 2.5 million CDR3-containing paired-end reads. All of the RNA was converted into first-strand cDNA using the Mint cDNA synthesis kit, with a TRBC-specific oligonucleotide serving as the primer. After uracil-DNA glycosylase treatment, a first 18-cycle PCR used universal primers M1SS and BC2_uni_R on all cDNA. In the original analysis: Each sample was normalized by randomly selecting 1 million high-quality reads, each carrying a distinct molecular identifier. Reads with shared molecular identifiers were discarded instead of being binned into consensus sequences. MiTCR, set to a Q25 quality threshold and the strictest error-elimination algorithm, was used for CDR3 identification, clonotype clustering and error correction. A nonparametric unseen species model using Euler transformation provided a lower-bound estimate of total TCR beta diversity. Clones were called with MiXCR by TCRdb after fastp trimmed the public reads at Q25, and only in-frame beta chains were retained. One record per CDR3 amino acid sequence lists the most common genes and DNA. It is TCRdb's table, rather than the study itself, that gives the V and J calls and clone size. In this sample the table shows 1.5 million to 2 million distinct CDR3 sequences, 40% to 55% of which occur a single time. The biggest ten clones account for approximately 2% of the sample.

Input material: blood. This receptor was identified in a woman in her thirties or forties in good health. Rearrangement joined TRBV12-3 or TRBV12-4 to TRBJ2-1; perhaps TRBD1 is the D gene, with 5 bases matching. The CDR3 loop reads CASRSQGRGNEQFF. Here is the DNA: TGTGCCAGCAGGAGCCAGGGAAGGGGAAATGAGCAGTTCTTC.